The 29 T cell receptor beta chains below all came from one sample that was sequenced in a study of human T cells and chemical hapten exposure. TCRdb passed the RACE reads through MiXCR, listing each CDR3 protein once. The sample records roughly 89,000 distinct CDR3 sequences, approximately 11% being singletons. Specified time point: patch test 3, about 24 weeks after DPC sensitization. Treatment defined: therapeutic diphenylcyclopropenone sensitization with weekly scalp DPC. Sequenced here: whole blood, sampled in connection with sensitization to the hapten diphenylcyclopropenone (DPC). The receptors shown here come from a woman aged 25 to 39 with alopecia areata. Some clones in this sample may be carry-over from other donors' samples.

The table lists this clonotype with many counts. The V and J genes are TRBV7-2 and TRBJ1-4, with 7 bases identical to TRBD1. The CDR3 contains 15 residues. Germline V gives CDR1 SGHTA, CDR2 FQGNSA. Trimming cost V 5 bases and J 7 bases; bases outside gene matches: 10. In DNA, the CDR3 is TGTGCCAGCAGCCTCCGACAGGGAGGGATTGAAAAACTGTTTTTT. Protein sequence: CASSLRQGGIEKLFF.

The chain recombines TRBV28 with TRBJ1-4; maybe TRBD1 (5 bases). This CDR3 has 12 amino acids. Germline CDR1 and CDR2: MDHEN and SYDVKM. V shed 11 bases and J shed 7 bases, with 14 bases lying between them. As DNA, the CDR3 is TGTGCCTCTCGGAGGGGAGGTGAAAAACTGTTTTTT. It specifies CASRRGGEKLFF. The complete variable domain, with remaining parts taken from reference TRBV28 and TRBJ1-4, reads DVKVTQSSRYLVKRTGEKVFLECVQDMDHENMFWYRQDPGLGLRLIYFSYDVKMKEKGDIPEGYSVSREKKERFSLILESASTNQTSMYLCASRRGGEKLFFGSGTQLSVL.

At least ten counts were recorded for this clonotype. This CDR3 reads CASSAARGDNSPLHF. The CDR3 coding sequence is TGTGCCAGCAGCGCAGCACGGGGCGATAATTCACCCCTCCACTTT. The J gene is TRBJ1-6, the V gene TRBV7-2, with a possible D match to TRBD1 (5 bases). V was pared by 5 bases and J by 5 bases, with 13 bases between. The length of the CDR3 is 15 residues. CDR1 SGHTA and CDR2 FQGNSA come from the germline V gene.

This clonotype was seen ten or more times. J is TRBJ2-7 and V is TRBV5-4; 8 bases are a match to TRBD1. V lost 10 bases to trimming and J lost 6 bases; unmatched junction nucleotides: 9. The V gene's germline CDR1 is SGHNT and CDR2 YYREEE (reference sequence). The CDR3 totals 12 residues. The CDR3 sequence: CAGKAGGSEQYF. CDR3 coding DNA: TGTGCCGGGAAGGCAGGGGGCAGCGAGCAGTACTTC.

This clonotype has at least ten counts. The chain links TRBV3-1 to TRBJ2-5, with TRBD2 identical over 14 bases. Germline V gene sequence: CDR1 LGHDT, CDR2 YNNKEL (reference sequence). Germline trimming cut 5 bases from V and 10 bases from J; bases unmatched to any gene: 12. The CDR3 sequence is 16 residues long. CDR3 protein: CASSVGTSGGLGIQYF. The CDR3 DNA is TGTGCCAGCAGCGTCGGGACTAGCGGGGGCCTAGGGATCCAGTACTTC.

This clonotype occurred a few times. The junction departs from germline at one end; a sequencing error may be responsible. CDR3: CANSYGLAGDTQYF. The CDR3 DNA follows: TGTGCCAACAGTTATGGACTAGCCGGAGATACGCAGTATTTT. The genes are TRBV6-6 and TRBJ2-3; TRBD2 aligns across 8 bases. Germline V lookup: CDR1 MNHNY, CDR2 SVGAGI (reference sequence). This CDR3 has 14 amino acids.

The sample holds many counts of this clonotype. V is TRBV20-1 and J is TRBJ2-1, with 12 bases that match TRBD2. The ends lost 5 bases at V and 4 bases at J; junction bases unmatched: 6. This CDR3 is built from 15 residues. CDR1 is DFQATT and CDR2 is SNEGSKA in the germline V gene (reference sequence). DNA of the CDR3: TGCAGTGCTCCCGAACTAGCGGGGGGTTACAATGAGCAGTTCTTC. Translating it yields CSAPELAGGYNEQFF.

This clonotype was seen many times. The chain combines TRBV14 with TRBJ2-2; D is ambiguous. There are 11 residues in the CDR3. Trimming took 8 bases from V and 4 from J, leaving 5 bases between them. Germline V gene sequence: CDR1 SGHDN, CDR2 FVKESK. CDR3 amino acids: CASATTGELFF. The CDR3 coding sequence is TGTGCCAGCGCGACCACCGGGGAGCTGTTTTTT.

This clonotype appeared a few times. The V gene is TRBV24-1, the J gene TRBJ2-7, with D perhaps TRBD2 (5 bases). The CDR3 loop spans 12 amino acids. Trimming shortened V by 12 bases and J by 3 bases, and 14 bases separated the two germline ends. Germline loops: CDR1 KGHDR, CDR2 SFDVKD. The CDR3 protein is CAVSDGNYEQYF. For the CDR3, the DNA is TGTGCCGTTTCGGACGGGAACTACGAGCAGTACTTC.

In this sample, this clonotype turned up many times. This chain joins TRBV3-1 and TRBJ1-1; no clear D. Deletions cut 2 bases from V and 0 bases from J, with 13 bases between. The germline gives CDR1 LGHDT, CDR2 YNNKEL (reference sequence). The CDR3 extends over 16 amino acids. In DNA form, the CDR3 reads TGTGCCAGCAGCCAATTCGTCTCAGTCATGAACACTGAAGCTTTCTTT. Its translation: CASSQFVSVMNTEAFF.

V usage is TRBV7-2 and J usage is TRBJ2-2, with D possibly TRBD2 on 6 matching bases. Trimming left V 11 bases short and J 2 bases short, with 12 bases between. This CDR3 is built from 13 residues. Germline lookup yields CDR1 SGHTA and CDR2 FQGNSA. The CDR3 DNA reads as TGTGCCTCGGAGGGGCACAACACCGGGGAGCTGTTTTTT. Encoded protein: CASEGHNTGELFF.

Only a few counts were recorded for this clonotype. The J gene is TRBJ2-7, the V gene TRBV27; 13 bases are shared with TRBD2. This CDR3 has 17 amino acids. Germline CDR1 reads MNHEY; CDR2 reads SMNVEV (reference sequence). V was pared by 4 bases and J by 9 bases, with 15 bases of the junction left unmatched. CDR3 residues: CASSSLRSGTSGTGQYF. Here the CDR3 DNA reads TGTGCCAGCAGTTCCTTACGATCCGGGACTAGCGGGACGGGGCAGTACTTC.

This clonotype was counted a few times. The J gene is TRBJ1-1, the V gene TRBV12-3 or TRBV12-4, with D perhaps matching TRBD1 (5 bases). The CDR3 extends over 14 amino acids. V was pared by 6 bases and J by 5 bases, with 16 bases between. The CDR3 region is CASSPAWGVTEAFF. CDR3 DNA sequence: TGTGCCAGCAGCCCCGCCTGGGGGGTGACTGAAGCTTTCTTT.

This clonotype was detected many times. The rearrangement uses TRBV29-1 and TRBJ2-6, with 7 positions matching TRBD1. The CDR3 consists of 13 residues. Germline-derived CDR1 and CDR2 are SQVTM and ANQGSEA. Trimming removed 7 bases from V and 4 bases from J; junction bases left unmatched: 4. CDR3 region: CSATGLGANVLTF. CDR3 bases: TGCAGCGCGACAGGGCTGGGGGCCAACGTCCTGACTTTC.

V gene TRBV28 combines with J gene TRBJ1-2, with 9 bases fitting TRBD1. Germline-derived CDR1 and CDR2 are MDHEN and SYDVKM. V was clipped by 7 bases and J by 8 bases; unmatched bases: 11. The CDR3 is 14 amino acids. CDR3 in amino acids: CASTSNRGHHGYTF. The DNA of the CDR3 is TGTGCCAGCACCTCAAACAGGGGGCATCACGGCTACACCTTC.

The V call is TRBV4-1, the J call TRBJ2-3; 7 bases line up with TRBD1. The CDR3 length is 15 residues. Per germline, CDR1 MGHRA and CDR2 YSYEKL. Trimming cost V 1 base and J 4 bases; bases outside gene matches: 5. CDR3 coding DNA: TGCGCCAGCAGCCAAGGACAGGGTTGGTCAGATACGCAGTATTTT. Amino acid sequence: CASSQGQGWSDTQYF.

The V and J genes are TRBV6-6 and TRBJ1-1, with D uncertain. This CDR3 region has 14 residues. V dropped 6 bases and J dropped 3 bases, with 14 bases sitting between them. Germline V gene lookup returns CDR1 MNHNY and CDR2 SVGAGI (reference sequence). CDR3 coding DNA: TGTGCCAGCAGCCGACCTGGCCTCGACACTGAAGCTTTCTTT. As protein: CASSRPGLDTEAFF.

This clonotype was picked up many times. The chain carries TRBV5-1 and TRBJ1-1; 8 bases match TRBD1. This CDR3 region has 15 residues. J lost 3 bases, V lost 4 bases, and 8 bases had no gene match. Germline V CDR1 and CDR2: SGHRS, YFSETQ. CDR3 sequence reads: CASSTRTGLDTEAFF. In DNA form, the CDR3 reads TGCGCCAGCAGCACCCGGACAGGGTTAGACACTGAAGCTTTCTTT.

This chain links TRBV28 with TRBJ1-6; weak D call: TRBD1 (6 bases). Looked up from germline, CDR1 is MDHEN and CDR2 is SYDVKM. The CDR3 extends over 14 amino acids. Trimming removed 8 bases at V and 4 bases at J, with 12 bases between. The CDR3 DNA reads TGTGCCAGCCAAGTTCAGGGGTATAATTCACCCCTCCACTTT. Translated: CASQVQGYNSPLHF. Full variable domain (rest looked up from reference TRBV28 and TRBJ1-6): DVKVTQSSRYLVKRTGEKVFLECVQDMDHENMFWYRQDPGLGLRLIYFSYDVKMKEKGDIPEGYSVSREKKERFSLILESASTNQTSMYLCASQVQGYNSPLHFGNGTRLTVT.

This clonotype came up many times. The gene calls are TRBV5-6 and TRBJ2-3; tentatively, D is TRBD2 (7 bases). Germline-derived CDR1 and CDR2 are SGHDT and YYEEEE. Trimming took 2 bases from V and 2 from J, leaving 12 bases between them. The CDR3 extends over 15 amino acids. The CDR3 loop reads CASSLGGGLTDTQYF. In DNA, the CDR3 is TGTGCCAGCAGCTTAGGCGGGGGCCTCACAGATACGCAGTATTTT.

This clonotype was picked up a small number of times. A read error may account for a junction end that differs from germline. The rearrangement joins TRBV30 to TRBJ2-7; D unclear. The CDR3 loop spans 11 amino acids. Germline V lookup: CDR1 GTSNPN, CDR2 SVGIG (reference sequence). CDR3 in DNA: TGTGCCTGGAGTGTGCCCCCGTCTTGGAACTTC. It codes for CAWSVPPSWNF.

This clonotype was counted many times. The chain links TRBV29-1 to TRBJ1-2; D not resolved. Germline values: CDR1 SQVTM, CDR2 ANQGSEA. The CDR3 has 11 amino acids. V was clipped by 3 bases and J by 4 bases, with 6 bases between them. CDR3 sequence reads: CSVDTVYGYTF. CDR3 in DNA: TGCAGCGTTGATACAGTCTATGGCTACACCTTC.

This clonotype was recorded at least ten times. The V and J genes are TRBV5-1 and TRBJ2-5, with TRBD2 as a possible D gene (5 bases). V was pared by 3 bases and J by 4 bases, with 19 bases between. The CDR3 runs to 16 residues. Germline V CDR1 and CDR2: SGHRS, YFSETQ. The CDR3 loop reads CASSSTLVRVGETQYF. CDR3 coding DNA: TGCGCCAGCAGCTCCACCCTAGTGAGGGTAGGAGAGACCCAGTACTTC.

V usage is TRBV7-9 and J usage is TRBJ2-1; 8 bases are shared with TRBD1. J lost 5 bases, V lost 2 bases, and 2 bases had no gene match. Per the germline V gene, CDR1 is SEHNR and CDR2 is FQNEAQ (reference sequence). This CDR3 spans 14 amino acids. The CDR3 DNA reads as TGTGCCAGCAGCTTATGGACAGGGAACAATGAGCAGTTCTTC. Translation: CASSLWTGNNEQFF. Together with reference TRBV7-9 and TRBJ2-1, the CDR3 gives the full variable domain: DTGVSQNPRHKITKRGQNVTFRCDPISEHNRLYWYRQTLGQGPEFLTYFQNEAQLEKSRLLSDRFSAERPKGSFSTLEIQRTEQGDSAMYLCASSLWTGNNEQFFGPGTRLTVL.

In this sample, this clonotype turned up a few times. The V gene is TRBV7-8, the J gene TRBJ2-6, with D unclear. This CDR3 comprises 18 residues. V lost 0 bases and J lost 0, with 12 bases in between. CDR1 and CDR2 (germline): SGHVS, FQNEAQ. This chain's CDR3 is CASSLARGADSGANVLTF. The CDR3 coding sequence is TGTGCCAGCAGCTTAGCGCGAGGTGCCGACTCTGGGGCCAACGTCCTGACTTTC.

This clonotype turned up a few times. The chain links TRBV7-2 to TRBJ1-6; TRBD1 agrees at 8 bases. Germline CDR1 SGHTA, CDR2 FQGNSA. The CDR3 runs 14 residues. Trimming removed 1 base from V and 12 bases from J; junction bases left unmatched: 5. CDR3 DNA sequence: TGTGCCAGCAGCTTAGGGGGACAGGCCCTACCCCTCCACTTT. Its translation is CASSLGGQALPLHF.

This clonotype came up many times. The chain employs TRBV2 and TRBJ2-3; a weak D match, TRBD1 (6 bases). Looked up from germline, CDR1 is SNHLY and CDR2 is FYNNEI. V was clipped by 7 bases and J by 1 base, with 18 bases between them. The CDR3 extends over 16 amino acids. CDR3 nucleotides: TGTGCCAGCACCCAGGGGACATCGAGGGGCACAGATACGCAGTATTTT. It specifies CASTQGTSRGTDTQYF.

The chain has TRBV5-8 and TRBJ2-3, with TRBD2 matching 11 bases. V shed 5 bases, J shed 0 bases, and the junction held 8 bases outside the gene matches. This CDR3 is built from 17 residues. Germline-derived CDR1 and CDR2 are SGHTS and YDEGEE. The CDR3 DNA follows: TGTGCCAGCAGTTCCGGGACTAGCGGTAGCAGCACAGATACGCAGTATTTT. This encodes CASSSGTSGSSTDTQYF.

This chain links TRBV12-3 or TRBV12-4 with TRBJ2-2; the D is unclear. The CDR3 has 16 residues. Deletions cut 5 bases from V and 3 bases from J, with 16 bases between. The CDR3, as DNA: TGTGCCAGCAGTCCCGGACCCCGCCGGGACACCGGGGAGCTGTTTTTT. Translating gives CASSPGPRRDTGELFF.